Each of the 6 T cell receptor beta chains below was sequenced from the same sample in a study of OX40 agonist ivuxolimab in advanced cancers. Using immunoSEQ multiplex PCR, the repertoire was profiled, and TCRdb retains in-frame clones only, with some absent. The repertoire holds around 140,000 clones, with around nine tenths as singletons. Specimen: CD4+ or CD8+ T cells sorted from blood, collected in a trial of the OX40 agonist ivuxolimab. These receptors came from an adult with an advanced solid tumor such as melanoma, head and neck, liver or kidney cancer.

The chain joins TRBV7-2 to TRBJ2-3; 8 bases map to TRBD2. With V trimmed by 0 bases and J by 2 bases, 7 bases remained unmatched. CDR1 is SGHTA and CDR2 is FQGNSA in the germline V gene. The CDR3 has 17 residues. CDR3 sequence (DNA): TGTGCCAGCAGCTTAGCCGGTAGCGGGGTCTCCACAGATACGCAGTATTTT. As protein: CASSLAGSGVSTDTQYF.

The chain joins TRBV28 to TRBJ1-2, with D tentatively TRBD1 (6 bases). V gave up 3 bases and J gave up 3 bases, with 17 bases separating them. Germline V lookup: CDR1 MDHEN, CDR2 SYDVKM. This CDR3 spans 16 amino acids. The CDR3, as DNA: TGTGCCAGCAGTTTTGCCGGTGTGGGGGGCGACTATGGCTACACCTTC. Translation: CASSFAGVGGDYGYTF.

The chain employs TRBV6-5 and TRBJ2-5, with 8 bases matching TRBD1. The closer fit of TRBJ2-7 to the DNA end suggests the J call may be wrong. Per germline, CDR1 MNHEY and CDR2 SVGAGI. The CDR3 is made up of 16 amino acids. The CDR3 DNA follows: TGTGCCAGCAGTTACTCCCGCACAGGGGGCTCCTACGAGCAGTACTTC. Its protein product is CASSYSRTGGSYEQYF.

This clone has more than one count but fewer than ten. The rearrangement links TRBV19 to TRBJ2-1; tentative D call: TRBD1 (6 bases). The V end was cut by 8 bases, the J end by 8 bases, with 13 bases between. The CDR3 contains 12 residues. CDR1 and CDR2 from the germline V gene are LNHDA and SQIVND (reference sequence). The CDR3 spells CASRDILYEQFF. The CDR3 nucleotides are TGTGCCAGTCGGGACATTCTCTATGAGCAGTTCTTC.

The chain carries TRBV28 and TRBJ2-2; a weak D match, TRBD1 (5 bases). Trimming removed 4 bases from V and 1 base from J, with 7 bases in between. The germline CDR1 and CDR2 sequences are MDHEN and SYDVKM. The length of the CDR3 is 14 residues. CDR3 sequence reads: CASSSGQNTGELFF. DNA for the CDR3: TGTGCCAGCAGTTCCGGACAGAACACCGGGGAGCTGTTTTTT.

The chain links TRBV9 to TRBJ2-7; TRBD2 agrees at 8 bases. The CDR3 covers 15 residues. The J segment lost 2 bases and the V segment lost 0 bases, leaving 4 bases of the junction unmatched. Germline values: CDR1 SGDLS, CDR2 YYNGEE. The CDR3 DNA reads TGTGCCAGCAGCGTAGGGATAGCGGGGACCTACGAGCAGTACTTC. Translating it yields CASSVGIAGTYEQYF. The full variable domain, its missing parts supplied by reference TRBV9 and TRBJ2-7, is DSGVTQTPKHLITATGQRVTLRCSPRSGDLSVYWYQQSLDQGLQFLIQYYNGEERAKGNILERFSAQQFPDLHSELNLSSLELGDSALYFCASSVGIAGTYEQYFGPGTRLTVT.